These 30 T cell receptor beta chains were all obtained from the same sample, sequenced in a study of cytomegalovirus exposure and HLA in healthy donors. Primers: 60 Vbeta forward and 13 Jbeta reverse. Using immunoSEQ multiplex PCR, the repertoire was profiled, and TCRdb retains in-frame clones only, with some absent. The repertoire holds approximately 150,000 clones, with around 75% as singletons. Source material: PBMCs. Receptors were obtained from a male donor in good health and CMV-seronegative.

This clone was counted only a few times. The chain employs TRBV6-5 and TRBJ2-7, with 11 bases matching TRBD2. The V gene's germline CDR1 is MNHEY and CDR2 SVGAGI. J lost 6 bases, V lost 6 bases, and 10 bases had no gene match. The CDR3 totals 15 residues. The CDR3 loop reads CASRPLSGGATEQYF. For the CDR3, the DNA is TGTGCCAGCAGACCTCTTAGCGGGGGGGCGACCGAGCAGTACTTC.

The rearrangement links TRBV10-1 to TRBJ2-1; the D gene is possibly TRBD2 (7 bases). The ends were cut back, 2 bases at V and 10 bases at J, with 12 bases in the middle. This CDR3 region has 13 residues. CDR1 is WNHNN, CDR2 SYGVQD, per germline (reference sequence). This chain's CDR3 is CASSEGGAGEQFF. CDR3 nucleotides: TGCGCCAGCAGTGAGGGGGGGGCCGGGGAGCAGTTCTTC.

The CDR3 reads CASSPSGQGATPHLYGYTF. The CDR3 DNA is TGCGCCAGCAGCCCCTCAGGACAGGGGGCGACACCCCACCTCTATGGCTACACCTTC. The V and J genes are TRBV5-1 and TRBJ1-2; 11 bases line up with TRBD1. CDR3 length: 19 amino acids. Germline V gene data show CDR1 as SGHRS and CDR2 as YFSETQ. V lost 4 bases to trimming and J lost 4 bases; unmatched junction nucleotides: 18.

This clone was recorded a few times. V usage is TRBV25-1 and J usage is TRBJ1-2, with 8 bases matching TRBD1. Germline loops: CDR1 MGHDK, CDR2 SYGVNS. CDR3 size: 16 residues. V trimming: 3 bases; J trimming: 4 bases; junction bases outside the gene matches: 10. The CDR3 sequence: CASSDRGTGDVYGYTF. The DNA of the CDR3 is TGTGCCAGCAGTGACCGGGGGACAGGAGATGTCTATGGCTACACCTTC.

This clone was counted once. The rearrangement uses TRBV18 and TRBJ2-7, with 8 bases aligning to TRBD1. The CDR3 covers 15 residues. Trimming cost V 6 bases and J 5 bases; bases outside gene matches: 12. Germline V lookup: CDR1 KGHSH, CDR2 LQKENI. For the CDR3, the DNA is TGTGCCAGCTCTCTAAACCGGGACAGGATCCACGAGCAGTACTTC. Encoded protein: CASSLNRDRIHEQYF.

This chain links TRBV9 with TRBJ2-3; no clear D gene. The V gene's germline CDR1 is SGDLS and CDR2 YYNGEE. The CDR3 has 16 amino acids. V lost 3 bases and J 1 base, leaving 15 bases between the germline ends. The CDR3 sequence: CASSGSGHLGTDTQYF. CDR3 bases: TGTGCCAGCAGCGGGTCCGGCCACCTAGGCACAGATACGCAGTATTTT.

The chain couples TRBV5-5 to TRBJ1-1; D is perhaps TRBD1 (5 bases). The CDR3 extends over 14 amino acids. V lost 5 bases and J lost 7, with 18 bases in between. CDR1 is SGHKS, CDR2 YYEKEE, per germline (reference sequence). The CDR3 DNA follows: TGTGCCAGCAGGCTAACGGGGGATCTCGGTGAAGCTTTCTTT. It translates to CASRLTGDLGEAFF. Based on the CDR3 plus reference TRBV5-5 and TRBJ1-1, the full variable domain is DAGVTQSPTHLIKTRGQQVTLRCSPISGHKSVSWYQQVLGQGPQFIFQYYEKEERGRGNFPDRFSARQFPNYSSELNVNALLLGDSALYLCASRLTGDLGEAFFGQGTRLTVV.

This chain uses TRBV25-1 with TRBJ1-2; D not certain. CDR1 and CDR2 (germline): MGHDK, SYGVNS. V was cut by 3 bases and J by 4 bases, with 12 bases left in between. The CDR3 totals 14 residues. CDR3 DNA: TGTGCCAGCAGTGATCCCGGGTTTCGCTATGGCTACACCTTC. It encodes CASSDPGFRYGYTF.

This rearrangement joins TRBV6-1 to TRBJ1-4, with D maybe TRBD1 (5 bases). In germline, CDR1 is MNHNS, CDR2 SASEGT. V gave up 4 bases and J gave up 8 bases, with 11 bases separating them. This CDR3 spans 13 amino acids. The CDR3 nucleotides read TGTGCCAGCAGTGGGCCTCGGGGGGAAAAACTGTTTTTT. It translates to CASSGPRGEKLFF.

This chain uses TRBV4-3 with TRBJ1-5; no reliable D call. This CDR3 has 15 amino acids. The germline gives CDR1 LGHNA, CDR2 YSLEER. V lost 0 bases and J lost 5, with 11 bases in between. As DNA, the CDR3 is TGCGCCAGCAGCCAAGACGCGGGCAGAGATCAGCCCCAGCATTTT. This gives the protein CASSQDAGRDQPQHF.

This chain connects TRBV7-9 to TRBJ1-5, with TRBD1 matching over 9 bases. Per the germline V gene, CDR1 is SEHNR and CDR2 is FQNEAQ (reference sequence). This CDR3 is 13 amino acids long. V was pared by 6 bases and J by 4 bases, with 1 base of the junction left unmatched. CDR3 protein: CASRGTGNQPQHF. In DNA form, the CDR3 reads TGTGCCAGCAGAGGGACAGGGAATCAGCCCCAGCATTTT.

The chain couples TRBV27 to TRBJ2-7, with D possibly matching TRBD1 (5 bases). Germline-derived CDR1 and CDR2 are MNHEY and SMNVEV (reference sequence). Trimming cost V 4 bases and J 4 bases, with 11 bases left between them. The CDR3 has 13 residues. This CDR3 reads CASSYQGRYEQYF. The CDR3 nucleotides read TGTGCCAGCAGTTATCAGGGAAGGTACGAGCAGTACTTC.

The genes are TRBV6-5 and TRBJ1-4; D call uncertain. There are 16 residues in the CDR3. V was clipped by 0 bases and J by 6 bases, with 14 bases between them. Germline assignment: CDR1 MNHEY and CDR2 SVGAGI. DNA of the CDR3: TGTGCCAGCAGTTACTCGAGGCGAAGCGCGTATGAAAAACTGTTTTTT. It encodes CASSYSRRSAYEKLFF.

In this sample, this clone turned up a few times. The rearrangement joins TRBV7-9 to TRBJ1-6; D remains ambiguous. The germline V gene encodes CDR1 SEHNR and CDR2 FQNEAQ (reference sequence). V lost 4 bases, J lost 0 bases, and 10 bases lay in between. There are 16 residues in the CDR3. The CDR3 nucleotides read TGTGCCAGCAGCTCGTCGGAGAGCTCCTATAATTCACCCCTCCACTTT. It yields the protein CASSSSESSYNSPLHF. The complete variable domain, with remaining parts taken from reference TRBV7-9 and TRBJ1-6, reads DTGVSQNPRHKITKRGQNVTFRCDPISEHNRLYWYRQTLGQGPEFLTYFQNEAQLEKSRLLSDRFSAERPKGSFSTLEIQRTEQGDSAMYLCASSSSESSYNSPLHFGNGTRLTVT.

The CDR3 sequence is CASSITGMNIQYF. CDR3 DNA sequence: TGTGCCAGTAGTATAACAGGGATGAACATTCAGTACTTC. V is TRBV19 and J is TRBJ2-4, with D perhaps matching TRBD1 (6 bases). The germline CDR1 and CDR2 sequences are LNHDA and SQIVND (reference sequence). The CDR3 runs to 13 residues. Trimming took 2 bases from V and 7 from J, leaving 9 bases between them.

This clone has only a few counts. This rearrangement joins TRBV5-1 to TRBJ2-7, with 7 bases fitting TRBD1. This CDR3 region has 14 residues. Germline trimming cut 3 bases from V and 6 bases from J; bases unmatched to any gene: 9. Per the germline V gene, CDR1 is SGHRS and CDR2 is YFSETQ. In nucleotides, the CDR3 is TGCGCCAGCAGCTCGCCGACAGGGATGGGCGAGCAGTACTTC. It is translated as CASSSPTGMGEQYF.

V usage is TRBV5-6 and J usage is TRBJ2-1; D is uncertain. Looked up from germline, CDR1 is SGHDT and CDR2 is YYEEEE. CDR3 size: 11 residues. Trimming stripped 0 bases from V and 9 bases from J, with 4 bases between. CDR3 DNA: TGTGCCAGCAGCTTGGCCGGTGAGCAGTTCTTC. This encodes CASSLAGEQFF.

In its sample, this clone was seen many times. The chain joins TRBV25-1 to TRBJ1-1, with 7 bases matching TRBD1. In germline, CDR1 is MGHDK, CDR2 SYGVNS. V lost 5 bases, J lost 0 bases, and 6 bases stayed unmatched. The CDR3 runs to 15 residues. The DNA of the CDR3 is TGTGCCAGCAGTCCACTACAGGGGCTGAACACTGAAGCTTTCTTT. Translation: CASSPLQGLNTEAFF.

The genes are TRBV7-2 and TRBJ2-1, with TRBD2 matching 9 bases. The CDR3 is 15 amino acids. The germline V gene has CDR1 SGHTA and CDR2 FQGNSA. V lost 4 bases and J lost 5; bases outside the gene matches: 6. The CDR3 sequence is CASSSGTSINNEQFF. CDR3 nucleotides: TGTGCCAGCAGCTCGGGGACTAGCATTAACAATGAGCAGTTCTTC.

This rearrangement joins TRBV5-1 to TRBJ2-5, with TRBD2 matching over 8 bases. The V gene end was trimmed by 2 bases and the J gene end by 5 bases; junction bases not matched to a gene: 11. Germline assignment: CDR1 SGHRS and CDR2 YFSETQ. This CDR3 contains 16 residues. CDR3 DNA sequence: TGCGCCAGCAGCTTACCGATCGGGGGGGCAGCGGAGACCCAGTACTTC. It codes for CASSLPIGGAAETQYF. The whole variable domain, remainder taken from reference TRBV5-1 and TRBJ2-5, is KAGVTQTPRYLIKTRGQQVTLSCSPISGHRSVSWYQQTPGQGLQFLFEYFSETQRNKGNFPGRFSGRQFSNSRSEMNVSTLELGDSALYLCASSLPIGGAAETQYFGPGTRLLVL.

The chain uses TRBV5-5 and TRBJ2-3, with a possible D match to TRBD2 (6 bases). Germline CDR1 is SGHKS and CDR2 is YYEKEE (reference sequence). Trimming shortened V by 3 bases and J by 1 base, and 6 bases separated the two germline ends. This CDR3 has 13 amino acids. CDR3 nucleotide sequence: TGTGCCAGCAGCTGGAGGGGCACAGATACGCAGTATTTT. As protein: CASSWRGTDTQYF.

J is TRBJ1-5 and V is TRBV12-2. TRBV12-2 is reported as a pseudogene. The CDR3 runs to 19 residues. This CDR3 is CASRLEGWGVSNSNQPQHF. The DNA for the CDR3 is TGTGCAAGTCGCTTAGAGGGGTGGGGGGTCTCAAATAGCAATCAGCCCCAGCATTTT.

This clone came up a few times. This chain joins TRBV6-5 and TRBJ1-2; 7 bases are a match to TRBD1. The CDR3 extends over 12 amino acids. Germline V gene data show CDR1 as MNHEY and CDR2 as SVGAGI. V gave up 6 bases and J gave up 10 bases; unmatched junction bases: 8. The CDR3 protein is CASSPGQVVYTF. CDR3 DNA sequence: TGTGCCAGCAGCCCCGGACAGGTCGTCTACACCTTC.

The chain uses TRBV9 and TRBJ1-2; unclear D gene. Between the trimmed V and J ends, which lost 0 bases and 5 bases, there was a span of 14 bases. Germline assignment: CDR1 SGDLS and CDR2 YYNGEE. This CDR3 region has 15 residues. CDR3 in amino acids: CASSVVAQFPYGYTF. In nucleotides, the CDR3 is TGTGCCAGCAGCGTAGTTGCACAGTTCCCTTATGGCTACACCTTC.

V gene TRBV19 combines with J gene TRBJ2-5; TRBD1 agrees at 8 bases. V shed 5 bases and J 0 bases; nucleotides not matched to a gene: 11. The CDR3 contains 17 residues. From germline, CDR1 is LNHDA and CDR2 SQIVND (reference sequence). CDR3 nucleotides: TGTGCCAGTAGTGCCGGGGACAGGTCGATGTACCAAGAGACCCAGTACTTC. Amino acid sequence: CASSAGDRSMYQETQYF.

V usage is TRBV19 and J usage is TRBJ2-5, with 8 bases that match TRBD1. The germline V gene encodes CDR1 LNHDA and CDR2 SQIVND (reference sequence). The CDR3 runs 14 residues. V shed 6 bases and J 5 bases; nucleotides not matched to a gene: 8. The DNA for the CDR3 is TGTGCCAGTAGCACCACAGGGGGTGTGGAGACCCAGTACTTC. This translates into CASSTTGGVETQYF.

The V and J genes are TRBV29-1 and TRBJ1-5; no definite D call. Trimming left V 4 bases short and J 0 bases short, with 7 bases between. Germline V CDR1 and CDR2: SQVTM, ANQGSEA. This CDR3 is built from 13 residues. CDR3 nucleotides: TGCAGCGTTGCCGAGGATAGCAATCAGCCCCAGCATTTT. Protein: CSVAEDSNQPQHF.

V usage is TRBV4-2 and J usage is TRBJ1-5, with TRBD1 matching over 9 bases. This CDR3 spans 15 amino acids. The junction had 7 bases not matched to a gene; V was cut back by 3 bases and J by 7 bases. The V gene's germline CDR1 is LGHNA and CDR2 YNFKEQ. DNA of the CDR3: TGTGCCAGCAGCCATTTTGGGGACAGGGACCAGCCCCAGCATTTT. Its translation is CASSHFGDRDQPQHF.

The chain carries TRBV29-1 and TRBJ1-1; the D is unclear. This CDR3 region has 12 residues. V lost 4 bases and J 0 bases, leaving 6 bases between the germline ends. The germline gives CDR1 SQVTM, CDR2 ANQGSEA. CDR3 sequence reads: CSVAGVNTEAFF. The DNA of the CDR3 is TGCAGCGTTGCGGGAGTGAACACTGAAGCTTTCTTT.

The CDR3 is CASSLAMSSEQYF. DNA for the CDR3: TGCGCCAGCAGCTTGGCCATGAGTAGTGAGCAGTACTTC. The chain carries TRBV5-1 and TRBJ2-7, with D unclear. Trimming removed 0 bases at V and 7 bases at J, with 11 bases between. CDR1 and CDR2 (germline): SGHRS, YFSETQ. The CDR3 extends over 13 amino acids.